Reported below is one T cell receptor (beta chain). This sample was taken from a study of blood T cell repertoires in COVID-19. Study information: Samples of COVID-19 (acute and convalescent) were obtained from the United States, Italy and Spain.

Sequencing was performed with immunoSEQ multiplex PCR; in TCRdb, only in-frame clones are kept and a portion is missing. The data show 200,000 or so clones, with roughly 88% seen just once and 9.5% to 13% held by the top ten. The sequencing input was peripheral blood. This TCR came from a human donor with active or convalescent COVID-19. The donor label of this sample is uncertain.

The CDR3 region has the DNA TGTGCCAGCAGCTCCCCCGGGGCGGGAGGCTATTTCTACGAGCAGTACTTC. This encodes CASSSPGAGGYFYEQYF. The rearrangement links TRBV7-8 to TRBJ2-7; 8 nucleotides align to TRBD2. The V gene end was trimmed by 4 bases and the J gene end by 3 bases; junction bases not matched to a gene: 14. This CDR3 is built from 17 residues. The V gene's germline CDR1 is SGHVS and CDR2 FQNEAQ.